The entry that follows covers one T cell receptor beta chain sequence. The antigen is undetermined. CDR1 is SQVTM and CDR2 is ANQGSEA in the germline V gene. The CDR3 runs 14 residues. This sample was included in a study of T cells expressing NK-cell markers. Looking at the study overall: Sequencing covered eight donors, seven HCMV-seropositive and one seronegative. Study outcomes and limitations: In several donors, these clonotypes also led the CD3+CD56-NKG2C+ fraction.

TCRdb reworked the 5' RACE reads into one entry per CDR3 protein, no DNA. The sample has roughly 420,000 distinct CDR3 sequences. The sequenced sample consisted of blood T cells: a sorted CD56 or NKG2C T cell subset, CD4+ or CD8+ T cells, or bulk PBMC T cells (not recorded which). The receptor was isolated from a woman aged 18 to 69 in good health. The chain has TRBV29-1 and TRBJ2-1; there is no DNA to check the TCRdb D call of TRBD1. CDR3 loop: CSSRGGPSYNEQFF.